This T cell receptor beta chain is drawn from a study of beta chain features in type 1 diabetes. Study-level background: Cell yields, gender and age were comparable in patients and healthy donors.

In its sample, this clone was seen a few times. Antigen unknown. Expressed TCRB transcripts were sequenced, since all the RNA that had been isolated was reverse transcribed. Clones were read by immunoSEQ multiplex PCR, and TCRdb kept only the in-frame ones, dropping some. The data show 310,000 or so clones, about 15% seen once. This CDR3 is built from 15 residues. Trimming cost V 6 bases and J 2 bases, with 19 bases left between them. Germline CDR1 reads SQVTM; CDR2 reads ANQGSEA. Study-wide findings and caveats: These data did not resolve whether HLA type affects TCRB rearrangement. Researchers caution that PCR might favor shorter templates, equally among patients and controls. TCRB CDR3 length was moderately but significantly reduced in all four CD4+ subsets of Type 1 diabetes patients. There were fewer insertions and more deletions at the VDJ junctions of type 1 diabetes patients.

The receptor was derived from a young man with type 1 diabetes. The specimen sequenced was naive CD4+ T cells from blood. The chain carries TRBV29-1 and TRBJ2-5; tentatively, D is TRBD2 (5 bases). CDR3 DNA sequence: TGCAGCGTCGCGCTTAATACGGGGAGTCAAGAGACCCAGTACTTC. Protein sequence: CSVALNTGSQETQYF.